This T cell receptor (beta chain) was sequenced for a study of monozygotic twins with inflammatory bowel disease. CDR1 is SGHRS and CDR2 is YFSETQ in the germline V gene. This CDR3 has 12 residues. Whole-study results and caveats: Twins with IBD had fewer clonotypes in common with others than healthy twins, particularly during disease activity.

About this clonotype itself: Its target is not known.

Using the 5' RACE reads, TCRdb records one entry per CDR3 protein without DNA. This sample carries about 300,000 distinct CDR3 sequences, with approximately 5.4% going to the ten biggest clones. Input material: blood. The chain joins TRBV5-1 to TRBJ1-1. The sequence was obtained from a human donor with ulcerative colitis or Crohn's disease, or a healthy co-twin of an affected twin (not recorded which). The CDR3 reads CASSLLNTEAFF.